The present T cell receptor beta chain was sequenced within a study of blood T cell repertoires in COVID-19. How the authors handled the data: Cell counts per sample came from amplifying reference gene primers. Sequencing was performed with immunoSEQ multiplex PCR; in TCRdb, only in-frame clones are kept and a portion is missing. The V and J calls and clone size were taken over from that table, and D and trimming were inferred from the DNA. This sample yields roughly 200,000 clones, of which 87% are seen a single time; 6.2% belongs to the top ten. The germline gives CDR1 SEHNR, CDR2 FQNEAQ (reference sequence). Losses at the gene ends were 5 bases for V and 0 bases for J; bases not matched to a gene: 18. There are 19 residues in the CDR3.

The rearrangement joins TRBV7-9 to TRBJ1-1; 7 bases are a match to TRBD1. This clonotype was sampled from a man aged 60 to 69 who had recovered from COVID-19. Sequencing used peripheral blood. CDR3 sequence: CASSPPDPRRGLMNTEAFF. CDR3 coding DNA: TGTGCCAGCAGCCCACCTGACCCCAGGAGGGGGCTAATGAACACTGAAGCTTTCTTT.